These 14 T cell receptor beta chains were sequenced from one sample in a study of beta chain features in type 1 diabetes. Every bit of the isolated RNA underwent reverse transcription, so sequencing read expressed TCRB transcripts. Sequenced by immunoSEQ multiplex PCR; TCRdb stores in-frame clones only, minus some. The sample contains about 150,000 clones, about 7.3% of which appear only once. The specimen sequenced was central memory CD4+ T cells from blood. The receptors here all came from a man aged 18 to 30 in good health.

This clone occurred a few times. This chain joins TRBV11-2 and TRBJ2-1, with D perhaps TRBD1 (6 bases). The CDR3 extends over 13 amino acids. V dropped 5 bases and J dropped 4 bases, with 9 bases sitting between them. Germline V gives CDR1 SGHAT, CDR2 FQNNGV. CDR3 in amino acids: CASSTGQYNEQFF. The CDR3, as DNA: TGTGCCAGCAGCACGGGACAATACAATGAGCAGTTCTTC.

This clone came up many times. This rearrangement joins TRBV29-1 to TRBJ2-3; 9 positions match TRBD2. Germline trimming cut 5 bases from V and 5 bases from J; bases unmatched to any gene: 11. This CDR3 is 15 amino acids long. Germline V gene lookup returns CDR1 SQVTM and CDR2 ANQGSEA. Here the CDR3 DNA reads TGCAGCGTTCGGGGCGGGAGGGCCTCGGGAGATACGCAGTATTTT. Amino acid sequence: CSVRGGRASGDTQYF.

The chain combines TRBV2 with TRBJ2-7; TRBD2 matches 7 bases. In germline, CDR1 is SNHLY, CDR2 FYNNEI. The CDR3 loop spans 12 amino acids. With V trimmed by 7 bases and J by 4 bases, 4 bases remained unmatched. The CDR3 bases are TGTGCCAGCACCCGGGGGGTTTACGAGCAGTACTTC. As protein: CASTRGVYEQYF.

V and J are TRBV6-5 and TRBJ2-7; a possible D gene is TRBD2 (5 bases). The CDR3 runs to 12 residues. V lost 6 bases to trimming and J lost 6 bases, with 12 bases between them. Germline V gene lookup returns CDR1 MNHEY and CDR2 SVGAGI. This CDR3 reads CASRRYSGEQYF. CDR3 DNA: TGTGCCAGCAGGAGGTACAGCGGCGAGCAGTACTTC.

The V and J genes are TRBV18 and TRBJ1-1; a weak D match, TRBD1 (6 bases). The CDR3 runs to 13 residues. Trimming cost V 5 bases and J 1 base, with 8 bases left between them. Germline CDR1 and CDR2: KGHSH and LQKENI. The CDR3 here is CASSTGKNTEAFF. The CDR3, as DNA: TGTGCCAGCTCAACAGGGAAGAACACTGAAGCTTTCTTT.

The V and J genes are TRBV7-9 and TRBJ1-2, with D unclear. Germline values: CDR1 SEHNR, CDR2 FQNEAQ (reference sequence). V shed 6 bases and J shed 4 bases, with 12 bases lying between them. CDR3 length equals 13 residues. CDR3 amino acids: CASSQTPGYGYTF. The CDR3 DNA follows: TGTGCCAGCAGTCAAACCCCAGGCTATGGCTACACCTTC.

The chain combines TRBV7-2 with TRBJ2-5, with a weak D call TRBD2 (5 bases). The V and J ends lost 2 bases and 2 bases respectively, with 15 bases between them. Germline V gene lookup returns CDR1 SGHTA and CDR2 FQGNSA. This CDR3 has 16 amino acids. CDR3 residues: CASSLSTLAGQETQYF. DNA of the CDR3: TGTGCCAGCAGCTTATCGACCCTCGCGGGTCAAGAGACCCAGTACTTC.

V gene TRBV21-1 combines with J gene TRBJ1-6. TRBV21-1 is recorded as a pseudogene. The CDR3 runs to 15 residues. CDR3 sequence reads: CASSTGSSYNSPLHF. In DNA form, the CDR3 reads TGTGCCAGCAGTACGGGGAGCTCCTATAATTCACCCCTCCACTTT.

This clone was seen at least ten times. The gene calls are TRBV5-4 and TRBJ1-4, with 9 nucleotides matching TRBD1. The J segment lost 7 bases and the V segment lost 2 bases, leaving 3 bases of the junction unmatched. The germline V gene has CDR1 SGHNT and CDR2 YYREEE (reference sequence). The CDR3 is 14 residues long. The CDR3 bases are TGTGCCAGCAGCTTACAGGGGGCGTCTGAAAAACTGTTTTTT. Encoded protein: CASSLQGASEKLFF.

This clone was observed many times. V is TRBV11-2 and J is TRBJ2-1; TRBD2 matches 9 bases. This CDR3 is built from 15 residues. The ends lost 5 bases at V and 8 bases at J; junction bases unmatched: 10. Germline CDR1 is SGHAT and CDR2 is FQNNGV. CDR3 protein: CASSPLAGGVHEQFF. The CDR3 region has the DNA TGTGCCAGCAGCCCACTAGCGGGTGGGGTCCATGAGCAGTTCTTC.

This clone was detected a few times. The rearrangement uses TRBV19 and TRBJ1-5; D possibly corresponds to TRBD1 (5 bases). Germline V gene sequence: CDR1 LNHDA, CDR2 SQIVND (reference sequence). Between the trimmed V and J ends, which lost 2 bases and 7 bases, there was a span of 18 bases. The CDR3 is 16 residues long. Written as DNA, the CDR3 is TGTGCCAGTAGTATAAGGCAGGGCTCGGGTTACCAGCCCCAGCATTTT. Protein product: CASSIRQGSGYQPQHF. The variable domain in full, completed from reference TRBV19 and TRBJ1-5, reads DGGITQSPKYLFRKEGQNVTLSCEQNLNHDAMYWYRQDPGQGLRLIYYSQIVNDFQKGDIAEGYSVSREKKESFPLTVTSAQKNPTAFYLCASSIRQGSGYQPQHFGDGTRLSIL.

CDR3 DNA sequence: TGTGCCAGCAGCACCGAGGGGACAGTACTCACAGATACGCAGTATTTT. Protein product: CASSTEGTVLTDTQYF. V usage is TRBV21-1 and J usage is TRBJ2-3; whether TRBD1, the table's D call, matches the DNA was not checked. TRBV21-1 is designated a pseudogene. The CDR3 contains 16 residues.

The sample holds a few counts of this clone. CDR3 nucleotide sequence: TGCGCCAGCAGCTTGGATGGATACAGGGCCGGGGAGACCCAGTACTTC. Encoded protein: CASSLDGYRAGETQYF. The gene calls are TRBV5-1 and TRBJ2-5, with D maybe TRBD1 (6 bases). CDR1 is SGHRS and CDR2 is YFSETQ in the germline V gene. The CDR3 runs to 16 residues. Between the trimmed V and J ends, which lost 0 bases and 5 bases, there was a span of 17 bases. The whole variable domain, remainder taken from reference TRBV5-1 and TRBJ2-5, is KAGVTQTPRYLIKTRGQQVTLSCSPISGHRSVSWYQQTPGQGLQFLFEYFSETQRNKGNFPGRFSGRQFSNSRSEMNVSTLELGDSALYLCASSLDGYRAGETQYFGPGTRLLVL.

The chain links TRBV7-6 to TRBJ1-3; D might be TRBD1 (6 bases). CDR1 is SGHVS, CDR2 FNYEAQ, per germline. V was clipped by 1 base and J by 0 bases, with 10 bases between them. This CDR3 is 16 amino acids long. CDR3 nucleotide sequence: TGTGCCAGCAGCTTAGGACAGGCCCGCTCTGGAAACACCATATATTTT. It yields the protein CASSLGQARSGNTIYF.